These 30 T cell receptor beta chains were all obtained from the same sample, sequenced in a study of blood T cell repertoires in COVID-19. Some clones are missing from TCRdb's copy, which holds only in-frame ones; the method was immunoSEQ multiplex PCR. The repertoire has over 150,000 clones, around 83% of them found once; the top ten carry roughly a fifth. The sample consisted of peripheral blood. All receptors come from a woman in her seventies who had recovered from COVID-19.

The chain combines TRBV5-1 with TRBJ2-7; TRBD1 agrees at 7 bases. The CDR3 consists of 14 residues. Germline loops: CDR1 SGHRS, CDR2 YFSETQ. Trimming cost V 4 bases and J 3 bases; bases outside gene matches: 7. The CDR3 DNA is TGCGCCAGCAGCACCGACAGGGAAAACTACGAGCAGTACTTC. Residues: CASSTDRENYEQYF.

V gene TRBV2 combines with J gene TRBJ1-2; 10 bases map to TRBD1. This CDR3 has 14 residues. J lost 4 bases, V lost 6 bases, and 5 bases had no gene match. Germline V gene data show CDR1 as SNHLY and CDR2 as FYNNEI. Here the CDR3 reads CASSLGQGGYGYTF. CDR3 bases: TGTGCCAGCAGCCTCGGACAGGGGGGCTATGGCTACACCTTC.

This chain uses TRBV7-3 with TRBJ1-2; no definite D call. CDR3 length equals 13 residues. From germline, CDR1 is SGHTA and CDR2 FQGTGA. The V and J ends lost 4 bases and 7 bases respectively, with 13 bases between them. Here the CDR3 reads CASSSGPNLGYTF. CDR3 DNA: TGTGCCAGCAGCTCGGGTCCGAACCTTGGCTACACCTTC. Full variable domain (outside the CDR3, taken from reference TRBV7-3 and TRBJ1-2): GAGVSQTPSNKVTEKGKYVELRCDPISGHTALYWYRQSLGQGPEFLIYFQGTGAADDSGLPNDRFFAVRPEGSVSTLKIQRTERGDSAVYLCASSSGPNLGYTFGSGTRLTVV.

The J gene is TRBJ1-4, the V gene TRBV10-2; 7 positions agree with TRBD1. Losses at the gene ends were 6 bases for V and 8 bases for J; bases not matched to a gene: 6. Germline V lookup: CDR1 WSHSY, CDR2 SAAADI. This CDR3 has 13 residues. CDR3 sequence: CASREGAREKLFF. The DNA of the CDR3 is TGCGCCAGCAGGGAGGGGGCGCGGGAAAAACTGTTTTTT.

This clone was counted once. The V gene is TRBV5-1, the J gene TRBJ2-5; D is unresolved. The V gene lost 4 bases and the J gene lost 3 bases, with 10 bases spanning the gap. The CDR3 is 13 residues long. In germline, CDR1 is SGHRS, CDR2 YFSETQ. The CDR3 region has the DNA TGCGCCAGCAGCCGTCAGGCCGAAGAGACCCAGTACTTC. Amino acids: CASSRQAEETQYF.

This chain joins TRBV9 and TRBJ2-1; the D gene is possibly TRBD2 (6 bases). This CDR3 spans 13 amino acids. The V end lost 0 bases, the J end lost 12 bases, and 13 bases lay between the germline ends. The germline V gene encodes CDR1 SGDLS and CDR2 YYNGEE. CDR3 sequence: CASSVDGSRWQFF. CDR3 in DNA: TGTGCCAGCAGCGTAGACGGGAGCAGGTGGCAGTTCTTC.

The CDR3 here is CASSPYTGGADTQPQHF. The DNA for the CDR3 is TGTGCCAGCTCACCATACACCGGGGGGGCAGATACTCAGCCCCAGCATTTT. The rearrangement uses TRBV18 and TRBJ1-5; tentative D call: TRBD1 (6 bases). Trimming took off 2 bases at V and 6 bases at J, with 20 bases between the two ends. In germline, CDR1 is KGHSH, CDR2 LQKENI. CDR3 length: 17 amino acids.

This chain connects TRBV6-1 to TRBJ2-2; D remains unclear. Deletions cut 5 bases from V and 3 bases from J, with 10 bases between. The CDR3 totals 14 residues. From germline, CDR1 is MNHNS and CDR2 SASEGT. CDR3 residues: CASSLLVDTGELFF. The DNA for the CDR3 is TGTGCCAGCAGTCTACTTGTTGACACCGGGGAGCTGTTTTTT.

As DNA, the CDR3 is TGTGCCATCTCTGAGGGATTAGATCAGCCCCAGCATTTT. Amino acid sequence: CAISEGLDQPQHF. The gene calls are TRBV10-3 and TRBJ1-5; no firm D call. Germline CDR1 ENHRY, CDR2 SYGVKD. This CDR3 spans 13 amino acids. V lost 8 bases and J lost 5, with 13 bases in between.

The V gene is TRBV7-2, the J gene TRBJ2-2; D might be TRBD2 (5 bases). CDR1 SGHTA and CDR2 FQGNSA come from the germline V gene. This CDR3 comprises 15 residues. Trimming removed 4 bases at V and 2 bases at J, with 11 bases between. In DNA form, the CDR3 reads TGTGCCAGCAGCTACCGGGGTACCAACACCGGGGAGCTGTTTTTT. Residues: CASSYRGTNTGELFF.

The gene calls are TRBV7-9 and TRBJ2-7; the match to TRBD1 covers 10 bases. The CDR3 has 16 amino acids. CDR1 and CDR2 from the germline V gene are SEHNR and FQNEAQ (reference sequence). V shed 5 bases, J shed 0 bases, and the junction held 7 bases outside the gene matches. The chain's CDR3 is CASSHPRDRGSYEQYF. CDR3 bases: TGTGCCAGCAGCCACCCCCGGGACAGGGGCTCCTACGAGCAGTACTTC.

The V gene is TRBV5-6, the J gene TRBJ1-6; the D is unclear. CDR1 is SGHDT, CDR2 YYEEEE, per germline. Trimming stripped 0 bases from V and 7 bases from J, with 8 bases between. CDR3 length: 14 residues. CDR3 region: CASSLGQGNSPLHF. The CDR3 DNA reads TGTGCCAGCAGCTTGGGACAAGGAAATTCACCCCTCCACTTT.

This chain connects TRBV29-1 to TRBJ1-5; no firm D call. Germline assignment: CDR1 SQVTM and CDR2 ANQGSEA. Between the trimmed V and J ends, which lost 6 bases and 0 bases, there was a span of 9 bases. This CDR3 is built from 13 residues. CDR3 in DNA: TGCAGCGTCGCGGGAACTAGCAATCAGCCCCAGCATTTT. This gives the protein CSVAGTSNQPQHF.

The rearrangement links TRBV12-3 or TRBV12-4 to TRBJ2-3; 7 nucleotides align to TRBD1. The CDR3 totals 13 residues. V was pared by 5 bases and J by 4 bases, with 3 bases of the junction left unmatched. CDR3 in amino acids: CASSHGTADTQYF. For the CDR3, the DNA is TGTGCCAGCAGTCACGGGACAGCAGATACGCAGTATTTT.

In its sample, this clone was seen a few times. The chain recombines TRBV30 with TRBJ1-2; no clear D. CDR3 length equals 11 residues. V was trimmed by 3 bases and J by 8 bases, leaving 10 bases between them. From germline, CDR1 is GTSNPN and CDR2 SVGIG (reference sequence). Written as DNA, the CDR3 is TGTGCCTGGAGCCCCGGGGTCGGCTACACCTTC. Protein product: CAWSPGVGYTF.

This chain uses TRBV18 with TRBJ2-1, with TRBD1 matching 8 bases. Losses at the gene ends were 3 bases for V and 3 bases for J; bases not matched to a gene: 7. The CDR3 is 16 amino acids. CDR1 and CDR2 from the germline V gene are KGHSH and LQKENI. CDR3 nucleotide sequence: TGTGCCAGCTCACCCCGCCGGGACAGGAGCTACAATGAGCAGTTCTTC. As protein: CASSPRRDRSYNEQFF.

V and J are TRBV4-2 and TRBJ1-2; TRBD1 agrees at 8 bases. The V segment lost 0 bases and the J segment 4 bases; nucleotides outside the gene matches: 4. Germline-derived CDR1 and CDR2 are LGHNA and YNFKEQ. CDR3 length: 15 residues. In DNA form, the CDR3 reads TGTGCCAGCAGCCAAGACAGGGGGCGCGCCTATGGCTACACCTTC. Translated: CASSQDRGRAYGYTF.

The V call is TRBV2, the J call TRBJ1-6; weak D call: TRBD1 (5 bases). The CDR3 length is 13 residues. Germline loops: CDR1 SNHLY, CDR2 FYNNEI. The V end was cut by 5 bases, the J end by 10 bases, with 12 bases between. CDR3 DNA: TGTGCCAGCAGTCCCGGGGGGGGATCACCCCTCCACTTT. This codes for CASSPGGGSPLHF.

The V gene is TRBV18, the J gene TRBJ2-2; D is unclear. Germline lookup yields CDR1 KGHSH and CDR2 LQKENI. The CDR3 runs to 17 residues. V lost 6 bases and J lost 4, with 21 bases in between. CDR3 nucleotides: TGTGCCAGCTCCCCGACCCCCCCGAGCCGCGGCACCGGGGAGCTGTTTTTT. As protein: CASSPTPPSRGTGELFF.

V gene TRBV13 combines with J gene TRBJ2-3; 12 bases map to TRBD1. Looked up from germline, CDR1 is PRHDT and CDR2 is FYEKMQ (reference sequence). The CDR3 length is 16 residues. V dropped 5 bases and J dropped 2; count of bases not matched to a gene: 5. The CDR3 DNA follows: TGTGCCAGCAGCACCCGGGACAGGGGGCCCACAGATACGCAGTATTTT. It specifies CASSTRDRGPTDTQYF. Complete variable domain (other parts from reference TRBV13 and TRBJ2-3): AAGVIQSPRHLIKEKRETATLKCYPIPRHDTVYWYQQGPGQDPQFLISFYEKMQSDKGSIPDRFSAQQFSDYHSELNMSSLELGDSALYFCASSTRDRGPTDTQYFGPGTRLTVL.

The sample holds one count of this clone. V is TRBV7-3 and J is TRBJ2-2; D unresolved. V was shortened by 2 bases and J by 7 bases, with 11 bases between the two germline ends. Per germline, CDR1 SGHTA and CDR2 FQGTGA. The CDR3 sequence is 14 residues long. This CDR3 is CASSLEVSSGELFF. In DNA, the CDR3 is TGTGCCAGCAGCTTAGAGGTCTCTAGCGGGGAGCTGTTTTTT.

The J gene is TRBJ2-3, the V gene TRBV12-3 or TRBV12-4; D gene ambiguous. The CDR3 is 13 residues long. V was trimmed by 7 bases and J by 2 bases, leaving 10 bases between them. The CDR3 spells CASTRHFTDTQYF. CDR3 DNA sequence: TGTGCCAGCACCCGACATTTCACAGATACGCAGTATTTT.

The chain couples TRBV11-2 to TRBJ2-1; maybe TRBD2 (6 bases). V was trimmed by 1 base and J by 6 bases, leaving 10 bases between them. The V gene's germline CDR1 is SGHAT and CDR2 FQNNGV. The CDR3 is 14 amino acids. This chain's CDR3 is CASSLGGIGNEQFF. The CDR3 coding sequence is TGTGCCAGCAGCTTAGGCGGGATAGGCAATGAGCAGTTCTTC.

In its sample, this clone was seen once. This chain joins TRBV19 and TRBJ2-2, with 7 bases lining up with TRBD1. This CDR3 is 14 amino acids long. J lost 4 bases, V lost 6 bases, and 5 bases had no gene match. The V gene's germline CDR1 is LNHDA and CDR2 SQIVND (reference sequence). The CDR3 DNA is TGTGCCAGTAGCGGGACAGACCTCACCGGGGAGCTGTTTTTT. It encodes CASSGTDLTGELFF.

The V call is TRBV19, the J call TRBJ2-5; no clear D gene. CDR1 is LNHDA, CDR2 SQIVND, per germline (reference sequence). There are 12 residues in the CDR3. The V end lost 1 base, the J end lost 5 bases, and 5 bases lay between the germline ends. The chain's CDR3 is CASSIGPETQYF. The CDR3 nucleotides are TGTGCCAGTAGTATAGGGCCCGAGACCCAGTACTTC.

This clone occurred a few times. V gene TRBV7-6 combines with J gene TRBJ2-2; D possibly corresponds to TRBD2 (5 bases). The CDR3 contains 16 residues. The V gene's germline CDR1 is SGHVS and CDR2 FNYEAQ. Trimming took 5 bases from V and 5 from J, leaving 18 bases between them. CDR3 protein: CASSPHAPSGTGELFF. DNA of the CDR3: TGTGCCAGCAGCCCCCATGCACCGTCGGGGACCGGGGAGCTGTTTTTT.

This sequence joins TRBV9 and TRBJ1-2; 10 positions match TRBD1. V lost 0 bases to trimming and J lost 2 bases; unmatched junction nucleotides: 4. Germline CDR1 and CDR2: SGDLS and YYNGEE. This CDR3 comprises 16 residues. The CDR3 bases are TGTGCCAGCAGCGTAGGCTCGGGACAGGGGAACTATGGCTACACCTTC. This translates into CASSVGSGQGNYGYTF.

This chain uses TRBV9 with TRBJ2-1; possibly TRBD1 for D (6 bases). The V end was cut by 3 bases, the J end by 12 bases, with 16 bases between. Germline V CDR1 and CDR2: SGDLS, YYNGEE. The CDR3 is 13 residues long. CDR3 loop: CASSEGVGSGQFF. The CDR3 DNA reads TGTGCCAGCAGCGAGGGGGTGGGTAGTGGGCAGTTCTTC.

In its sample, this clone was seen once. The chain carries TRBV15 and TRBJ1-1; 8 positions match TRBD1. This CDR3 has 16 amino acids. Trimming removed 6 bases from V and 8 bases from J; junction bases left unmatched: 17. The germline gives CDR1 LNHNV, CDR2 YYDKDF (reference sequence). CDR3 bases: TGTGCCACCAGAAAGGACAGGGCGGGTCCCACCCAAGAAGCTTTCTTT. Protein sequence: CATRKDRAGPTQEAFF.

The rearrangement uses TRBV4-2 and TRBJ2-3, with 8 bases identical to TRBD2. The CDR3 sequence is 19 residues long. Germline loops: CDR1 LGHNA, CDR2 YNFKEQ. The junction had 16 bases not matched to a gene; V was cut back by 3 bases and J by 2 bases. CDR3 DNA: TGTGCCAGCAGCCACCCTAGAGCGGGAGCGCTCGGATTCACAGATACGCAGTATTTT. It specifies CASSHPRAGALGFTDTQYF.